The 10 T cell receptor beta chains below all came from one sample that was sequenced in a study of blood T cell repertoires in COVID-19. Repertoires were generated with immunoSEQ multiplex PCR, while TCRdb's copy carries only in-frame clones and drops some. This table holds some 240,000 clones, around 84% found once. Sequencing used PBMCs or T cells enriched from blood (not recorded which). The receptors stem from a woman aged 45-65 years who had been exposed to COVID-19.

In its sample, this clone was seen a few times. The chain uses TRBV6-1 and TRBJ1-4; 8 bases are a match to TRBD1. The CDR3 extends over 15 amino acids. Unmatched junction bases numbered 8, after V lost 1 base and J lost 10 bases. The germline V gene encodes CDR1 MNHNS and CDR2 SASEGT. The CDR3 loop reads CASSEEVGQGRKLFF. The CDR3 DNA reads TGTGCCAGCAGTGAAGAAGTCGGACAGGGCAGAAAACTGTTTTTT.

The chain couples TRBV24-1 to TRBJ1-2; 9 bases fit TRBD1. CDR1 is KGHDR and CDR2 is SFDVKD in the germline V gene. The CDR3 runs 16 residues. After removal of 4 bases from V and 4 bases from J, the junction contained 9 bases not matched to a gene. The CDR3 nucleotides are TGTGCCACCAGTGACCCCTCCGGGACAGGGACCTATGGCTACACCTTC. Its translation: CATSDPSGTGTYGYTF.

The rearrangement links TRBV10-2 to TRBJ1-1, with 7 bases matching TRBD1. The ends lost 8 bases at V and 4 bases at J; junction bases unmatched: 10. The V gene's germline CDR1 is WSHSY and CDR2 SAAADI. The CDR3 contains 14 residues. CDR3 nucleotides: TGCGCCAGCGGATTCAGGGGGGATAGCACTGAAGCTTTCTTT. Its translation: CASGFRGDSTEAFF.

This chain uses TRBV12-3 or TRBV12-4 with TRBJ1-2, with unresolved D. The CDR3 is made up of 13 amino acids. Trimming shortened V by 3 bases and J by 4 bases, and 9 bases separated the two germline ends. The CDR3 loop reads CASSLESAYGYTF. The CDR3, as DNA: TGTGCCAGCAGTTTGGAGAGCGCCTATGGCTACACCTTC.

The CDR3 coding sequence is TGTGCCAGCAGCCCGGGGGGTGGCAATCAGCCCCAGCATTTT. Its translation: CASSPGGGNQPQHF. The chain couples TRBV5-5 to TRBJ1-5, with a tentative D call TRBD1 (5 bases). Germline V gene sequence: CDR1 SGHKS, CDR2 YYEKEE (reference sequence). CDR3 length: 14 amino acids. V shed 4 bases and J shed 2 bases, with 10 bases lying between them.

This chain uses TRBV3-1 (or the pseudogene TRBV3-2) with TRBJ1-2; D gene ambiguous. V was clipped by 4 bases and J by 7 bases, with 10 bases between them. Germline-derived CDR1 and CDR2 are LGHDT and YNNKEL (reference sequence). This CDR3 is 12 amino acids long. The CDR3 sequence is CASSPQISGYTF. As DNA, the CDR3 is TGTGCCAGCAGCCCTCAAATCAGTGGCTACACCTTC.

The chain uses TRBV3-1 (or the pseudogene TRBV3-2) and TRBJ1-2, with D perhaps TRBD1 (5 bases). Trimming took 5 bases from V and 5 from J, leaving 12 bases between them. The length of the CDR3 is 13 residues. Germline V gene data show CDR1 as LGHDT and CDR2 as YNNKEL (reference sequence). This chain's CDR3 is CASSGGAGYGYTF. Written as DNA, the CDR3 is TGTGCCAGCAGCGGTGGGGCTGGGTATGGCTACACCTTC.

The gene calls are TRBV28 and TRBJ2-2; D might be TRBD1 (5 bases). Trimming cost V 8 bases and J 6 bases, with 13 bases left between them. This CDR3 is 13 amino acids long. The germline gives CDR1 MDHEN, CDR2 SYDVKM. The CDR3 nucleotides read TGTGCCAGCTATGACCCCAGGGCCGGGGAGCTGTTTTTT. As protein: CASYDPRAGELFF.

The chain is built from TRBV10-2 and TRBJ2-5; 12 bases match TRBD2. CDR1 and CDR2 from the germline V gene are WSHSY and SAAADI. The CDR3 covers 19 residues. V lost 3 bases to trimming and J lost 1 base; unmatched junction nucleotides: 12. The CDR3: CASSDSSGGAVAPQETQYF. CDR3 DNA: TGCGCCAGCAGTGATTCTAGCGGGGGGGCGGTCGCCCCCCAAGAGACCCAGTACTTC.

This chain links TRBV27 with TRBJ2-3, with 13 bases identical to TRBD2. The V and J ends lost 5 bases and 4 bases, in that order; junction bases with no gene match: 6. The germline V gene encodes CDR1 MNHEY and CDR2 SMNVEV (reference sequence). This CDR3 has 16 amino acids. The CDR3 DNA follows: TGTGCCAGCAGTCTCCCGGGACTAGCGGGGCCAGATACGCAGTATTTT. The encoded protein is CASSLPGLAGPDTQYF.